The 20 T cell receptor beta chains listed next were all sequenced from one sample in a study of blood T cell repertoires in COVID-19 (dated by TCRdb to about 2020). The library was prepared using the immunoSEQ multiplex PCR assay. The table was pulled from immuneACCESS by TCRdb, which kept in-frame rearrangements only. Such tables lose some clones; where checked, under half of the loss comes from unresolved V genes, and the rest has no known cause. The sample table contains 200,000 to 250,000 clones; only one count was recorded for approximately 82% of them. The ten biggest clones cover 3.6% of the sample. Sequenced sample: peripheral blood. Receptors originate from a woman older than 75 with acute or convalescent COVID-19.

The gene calls are TRBV11-3 and TRBJ1-1; D remains unclear. CDR1 and CDR2 from the germline V gene are SGHNT and YENEEA. There are 14 residues in the CDR3. Trimming cost V 2 bases and J 2 bases, with 9 bases left between them. Here the CDR3 DNA reads TGTGCCAGCAGCTTACTGCGGGTTAACACTGAAGCTTTCTTT. It encodes CASSLLRVNTEAFF.

The V call is TRBV5-1, the J call TRBJ2-3, with 12 positions matching TRBD1. The CDR3 is 19 residues long. V dropped 4 bases and J dropped 3; count of bases not matched to a gene: 15. Germline CDR1 is SGHRS and CDR2 is YFSETQ. Here the CDR3 reads CASSLTGQGARGATDTQYF. CDR3 bases: TGCGCCAGCAGCCTTACGGGACAGGGGGCCCGAGGGGCTACAGATACGCAGTATTTT.

The genes are TRBV6-2 or TRBV6-3 and TRBJ1-6; maybe TRBD1 (5 bases). Trimming removed 0 bases at V and 7 bases at J, with 16 bases between. From germline, CDR1 is MNHEY and CDR2 SVGEGT. This CDR3 region has 17 residues. CDR3 DNA: TGTGCCAGCAGTTACTCGCCAGGGAATACGGTCAATTCACCCCTCCACTTT. This sequence encodes CASSYSPGNTVNSPLHF.

The rearrangement joins TRBV10-3 to TRBJ1-5; 11 positions agree with TRBD1. CDR1 and CDR2 (germline): ENHRY, SYGVKD. J was trimmed by 0 bases and V by 5 bases; bases with no gene match: 6. This CDR3 spans 17 amino acids. In nucleotides, the CDR3 is TGTGCCATCAGTAGGACAGGGGGCTGGGATAGCAATCAGCCCCAGCATTTT. Translation gives CAISRTGGWDSNQPQHF.

This chain connects TRBV29-1 to TRBJ2-5; TRBD1 aligns across 12 bases. V gave up 4 bases and J gave up 5 bases; unmatched junction bases: 8. Per the germline V gene, CDR1 is SQVTM and CDR2 is ANQGSEA. There are 15 residues in the CDR3. The CDR3 nucleotides read TGCAGCGTTGGGGACAGGGGGCCAACCCGGGAGACCCAGTACTTC. Protein product: CSVGDRGPTRETQYF.

The gene calls are TRBV19 and TRBJ1-6; 9 bases map to TRBD1. The length of the CDR3 is 15 residues. Trimming took 6 bases from V and 10 from J; bases not matched to a gene: 10. Looked up from germline, CDR1 is LNHDA and CDR2 is SQIVND (reference sequence). The CDR3 nucleotides read TGTGCCAGTAGCCCCCCAGGGACAGGGTCCTCACCCCTCCACTTT. Its translation: CASSPPGTGSSPLHF.

V is TRBV11-3 and J is TRBJ1-1; D possibly corresponds to TRBD1 (5 bases). Per germline, CDR1 SGHNT and CDR2 YENEEA. The V end lost 0 bases, the J end lost 3 bases, and 11 bases lay between the germline ends. The CDR3 extends over 15 amino acids. DNA of the CDR3: TGTGCCAGCAGCTTAGACAGGGCACGGGACACTGAAGCTTTCTTT. Translated, it gives CASSLDRARDTEAFF.

This clone was detected only once. V gene TRBV4-1 combines with J gene TRBJ2-4; 10 bases line up with TRBD2. The germline V gene encodes CDR1 MGHRA and CDR2 YSYEKL. The V and J ends lost 4 bases and 0 bases, in that order; junction bases with no gene match: 6. The CDR3 loop spans 17 amino acids. The DNA of the CDR3 is TGCGCCAGCAGCCGGACTAGCGGCCCTTTAGCCAAAAACATTCAGTACTTC. Its translation: CASSRTSGPLAKNIQYF.

This clone was seen a few times. The rearrangement uses TRBV7-2 and TRBJ2-2; D is possibly TRBD2 (6 bases). Germline V gene data show CDR1 as SGHTA and CDR2 as FQGNSA. CDR3 size: 13 residues. V lost 8 bases to trimming and J lost 2 bases, with 9 bases between them. The CDR3 DNA reads TGTGCCAGCGTGGCGGGAAACACCGGGGAGCTGTTTTTT. Amino acid sequence: CASVAGNTGELFF.

V gene TRBV15 combines with J gene TRBJ1-2; 9 bases agree with TRBD1. Losses at the gene ends were 1 base for V and 8 bases for J; bases not matched to a gene: 5. The CDR3 has 14 amino acids. Per germline, CDR1 LNHNV and CDR2 YYDKDF (reference sequence). The CDR3 region is CATSRGDRALGYTF. CDR3 nucleotide sequence: TGTGCCACCAGCAGAGGGGACAGGGCACTCGGCTACACCTTC.

In this sample, this clone turned up a few times. The chain recombines TRBV7-8 with TRBJ1-2; D is perhaps TRBD1 (5 bases). From germline, CDR1 is SGHVS and CDR2 FQNEAQ. Trimming took 3 bases from V and 6 from J, leaving 11 bases between them. The CDR3 spans 13 residues. The CDR3 DNA reads TGTGCCAGCAGCTTGGAGGGGCGCGATGGCTACACCTTC. Protein product: CASSLEGRDGYTF.

CDR3 nucleotides: TGTGCCAGCAGCTTTCAGACAAGTGCAGATACGCAGTATTTT. Its translation is CASSFQTSADTQYF. The chain couples TRBV5-5 to TRBJ2-3; D call uncertain. The CDR3 contains 14 residues. V lost 2 bases, J lost 4 bases, and 11 bases lay in between. Germline loops: CDR1 SGHKS, CDR2 YYEKEE (reference sequence).

The chain couples TRBV14 to TRBJ2-7; D may be TRBD1 (5 bases). The CDR3 runs to 15 residues. V was pared by 1 base and J by 3 bases, with 13 bases between. Germline loops: CDR1 SGHDN, CDR2 FVKESK. CDR3 in amino acids: CASSQGGGAYYEQYF. The CDR3 coding sequence is TGTGCCAGCAGCCAAGGAGGTGGGGCTTACTACGAGCAGTACTTC.

The gene calls are TRBV5-1 and TRBJ1-2; unclear D gene. This CDR3 has 14 amino acids. CDR1 is SGHRS, CDR2 YFSETQ, per germline. V was clipped by 4 bases and J by 3 bases, with 13 bases between them. CDR3 sequence reads: CASSGAGIDYGYTF. The CDR3 DNA sequence: TGCGCCAGCAGCGGCGCCGGGATAGACTATGGCTACACCTTC.

The chain links TRBV11-3 to TRBJ1-3; maybe TRBD1 (5 bases). V was pared by 5 bases and J by 4 bases, with 18 bases between. Germline CDR1 reads SGHNT; CDR2 reads YENEEA. This CDR3 is built from 16 residues. In nucleotides, the CDR3 is TGTGCCAGCAGCCCCCAGACAGCATCCCTGGGAAACACCATATATTTT. Amino acid sequence: CASSPQTASLGNTIYF.

This sequence joins TRBV5-1 and TRBJ2-1, with 12 positions matching TRBD2. Germline V gives CDR1 SGHRS, CDR2 YFSETQ. The CDR3 loop spans 19 amino acids. J was trimmed by 0 bases and V by 4 bases; bases with no gene match: 11. The CDR3 is CASSLTLAGGMSSYNEQFF. The CDR3 region has the DNA TGCGCCAGCAGCCTAACCCTAGCGGGGGGGATGAGCTCCTACAATGAGCAGTTCTTC.

The chain combines TRBV19 with TRBJ2-3; 8 bases align to TRBD2. Unmatched junction bases numbered 6, after V lost 6 bases and J lost 4 bases. Looked up from germline, CDR1 is LNHDA and CDR2 is SQIVND (reference sequence). The CDR3 extends over 14 amino acids. In nucleotides, the CDR3 is TGTGCCAGTAGCACGGGGGGGCCCCCAGATACGCAGTATTTT. Translation gives CASSTGGPPDTQYF.

This clone was observed a single time. The chain has TRBV5-6 and TRBJ1-6; perhaps TRBD1 as D (5 bases). The germline CDR1 and CDR2 sequences are SGHDT and YYEEEE. V lost 4 bases and J lost 9, with 14 bases in between. The CDR3 has 14 amino acids. In nucleotides, the CDR3 is TGTGCCAGCAGCCGCGGGGCGGCGGGTTCACCCCTCCACTTT. This translates into CASSRGAAGSPLHF.

The rearrangement joins TRBV7-2 to TRBJ1-2, with 7 bases fitting TRBD1. J gave up 2 bases and V 6 bases, and 6 bases lay outside the gene matches. Germline V CDR1 and CDR2: SGHTA, FQGNSA. This CDR3 is 14 amino acids long. The CDR3 region has the DNA TGTGCCAGCAGGGCCTGGGACAGCAACTATGGCTACACCTTC. Translated: CASRAWDSNYGYTF.

The chain joins TRBV28 to TRBJ1-5; 9 bases are a match to TRBD1. CDR3 length: 16 amino acids. V dropped 4 bases and J dropped 4; count of bases not matched to a gene: 8. Germline assignment: CDR1 MDHEN and CDR2 SYDVKM. The CDR3 region is CASSYRGGTGNQPQHF. CDR3 nucleotide sequence: TGTGCCAGCAGTTATCGAGGCGGGACAGGGAATCAGCCCCAGCATTTT.